Listed below are T cell receptor beta chains from one sample, sequenced in a study of blood T cell repertoires in COVID-19. Profiled with immunoSEQ multiplex PCR; TCRdb holds only in-frame clones, not every one. The table lists 140,000 to 150,000 clones, roughly 76% of them singletons, with more than 7% in the top ten. The specimen was peripheral blood. The source of these receptors is a human donor with acute or convalescent COVID-19. The donor label of this sample is uncertain. Both conserved end residues are part of each CDR3. The D gene is left open where the match is weak.

V,J,D,DNA,CDR3
TRBV2,TRBJ1-2,TRBD1,TGTGCCAGCATTGACCTCCCCGGACAGGCTAACTATGGCTACACCTTC,CASIDLPGQANYGYTF
TRBV11-3,TRBJ2-3,NA,TGTGCCAGCAGTTTCGGGGGAAACACAGATACGCAGTATTTT,CASSFGGNTDTQYF
TRBV7-9,TRBJ1-6,NA,TGTGCCAGCAGCCGATCCAAGGACTCCGGCTCCTATAATTCACCCCTCCACTTT,CASSRSKDSGSYNSPLHF
TRBV7-9,TRBJ1-5,NA,TGTGCCAGCAGCTCCTTACAGGGCGATCAGCCCCAGCATTTT,CASSSLQGDQPQHF
TRBV5-1,TRBJ1-4,TRBD1,TGCGCCAGCAGCCCCCGGGACAGGGGGTCGTATGAAAAACTGTTTTTT,CASSPRDRGSYEKLFF
TRBV24-1,TRBJ2-7,TRBD1,TGTGCCACCAGTAAGACAGGGGCCTCCTACGAGCAGTACTTC,CATSKTGASYEQYF
TRBV7-2,TRBJ1-5,NA,TGTGCCAGCAGCCCGGCATGGGGGGATCAGCCCCAGCATTTT,CASSPAWGDQPQHF
TRBV19,TRBJ2-5,NA,TGTGCCATTCCAGCAGGGGAGGGAGAGACCCAGTACTTC,CAIPAGEGETQYF
TRBV5-4,TRBJ2-1,NA,TGTGCCAGCAGCTTGGATCGCAGGAATGAGCAGTTCTTC,CASSLDRRNEQFF
TRBV18,TRBJ1-6,TRBD1,TGTGCCAGCTCATCTCGACAGGGGAGGTTGGATTCACCCCTCCACTTT,CASSSRQGRLDSPLHF